These 21 T cell receptor beta chains share one sample of origin, sequenced in a study of a mutant IDH1 vaccine in newly diagnosed glioma. The table came from immunoSEQ multiplex PCR; TCRdb's copy has only in-frame clones and leaves some out. The sample consists of about 20,000 clones, approximately 82% of them appearing once. Stated time point: week 23, last vaccination. Each vaccine dose was 300 ug of mutant IDH1 20-mer peptide, with topical imiquimod. Antigen specificity for these receptors is unknown. The material was PBMCs, obtained from a glioma patient whose treatment included an IDH1 peptide vaccine. These receptors were collected from a man aged 25-45 years with glioma.

CDR3 protein: CASSWVQTGELFF. The DNA of the CDR3 is TGTGCCAGCAGTTGGGTCCAAACCGGGGAGCTGTTTTTT. The V gene is TRBV27, the J gene TRBJ2-2; D not resolved. The CDR3 runs 13 residues. Germline V gives CDR1 MNHEY, CDR2 SMNVEV (reference sequence). V dropped 4 bases and J dropped 5 bases, with 8 bases sitting between them.

The gene calls are TRBV12-5 and TRBJ2-1; D might be TRBD1 or TRBD2, each matching 5 bases. Per germline, CDR1 LGHNT and CDR2 FRNRAP. The V end lost 0 bases, the J end lost 3 bases, and 15 bases lay between the germline ends. This CDR3 contains 17 residues. The CDR3 bases are TGTGCTAGTGGTTTGGTACTGGGGCGGGTGCACTACAATGAGCAGTTCTTC. Protein product: CASGLVLGRVHYNEQFF.

The chain carries TRBV6-1 and TRBJ2-4, with D tentatively TRBD2 (5 bases). The CDR3 is 15 residues long. Germline loops: CDR1 MNHNS, CDR2 SASEGT. Trimming took 2 bases from V and 3 from J, leaving 11 bases between them. Here the CDR3 DNA reads TGTGCCAGCAGTGAATGGATGGGGAGCAAAAACATTCAGTACTTC. Translating it yields CASSEWMGSKNIQYF.

The chain employs TRBV5-4 and TRBJ1-3; D may be TRBD1 (5 bases). Trimming shortened V by 2 bases and J by 0 bases, and 9 bases separated the two germline ends. The CDR3 has 15 amino acids. The germline V gene has CDR1 SGHNT and CDR2 YYREEE (reference sequence). The CDR3 region is CASSFGTGSGNTIYF. The CDR3 region has the DNA TGTGCCAGCAGCTTTGGGACCGGCTCTGGAAACACCATATATTTT.

V gene TRBV27 combines with J gene TRBJ1-2; D remains ambiguous. CDR1 MNHEY and CDR2 SMNVEV come from the germline V gene (reference sequence). The CDR3 sequence is 14 residues long. Trimming removed 4 bases from V and 4 bases from J, with 13 bases in between. In DNA, the CDR3 is TGTGCCAGCAGTTCCGTTGGACTGACCTATGGCTACACCTTC. It translates to CASSSVGLTYGYTF.

V usage is TRBV5-1 and J usage is TRBJ2-2; D unclear. Germline V gene sequence: CDR1 SGHRS, CDR2 YFSETQ. This CDR3 region has 14 residues. V lost 7 bases, J lost 5 bases, and 15 bases lay in between. As DNA, the CDR3 is TGCGCCAGCGGCCCAGCAGGTTTTACCGGGGAGCTGTTTTTT. Translated: CASGPAGFTGELFF.

The CDR3 spells CASSPSGATSGEQFF. As DNA, the CDR3 is TGCGCCAGCAGCCCGAGCGGGGCAACAAGCGGTGAGCAGTTCTTC. The V call is TRBV4-1, the J call TRBJ2-1; 7 positions match TRBD2. Germline values: CDR1 MGHRA, CDR2 YSYEKL. The CDR3 spans 15 residues. The ends lost 4 bases at V and 9 bases at J; junction bases unmatched: 12.

V is TRBV5-4 and J is TRBJ1-2, with D hard to call. This CDR3 comprises 13 residues. Germline values: CDR1 SGHNT, CDR2 YYREEE (reference sequence). Trimming shortened V by 4 bases and J by 2 bases, and 9 bases separated the two germline ends. The CDR3 nucleotides read TGTGCCAGCAGCAAGGACGGGAACTATGGCTACACCTTC. This codes for CASSKDGNYGYTF.

The chain joins TRBV15 to TRBJ2-1, with TRBD2 matching 7 bases. With V trimmed by 0 bases and J by 7 bases, 15 bases remained unmatched. Per the germline V gene, CDR1 is LNHNV and CDR2 is YYDKDF (reference sequence). CDR3 length equals 18 residues. CDR3 sequence: CATSRDRGSSGSRNEQFF. The CDR3 DNA reads as TGTGCCACCAGCAGAGATCGGGGATCTAGCGGCAGCAGGAATGAGCAGTTCTTC.

The rearrangement links TRBV5-6 to TRBJ2-3; D unclear. CDR1 and CDR2 (germline): SGHDT, YYEEEE. The CDR3 consists of 11 residues. V gave up 2 bases and J gave up 8 bases, with 6 bases separating them. CDR3 sequence: CASSLGGTQYF. The CDR3 nucleotides read TGTGCCAGCAGCTTAGGTGGTACGCAGTATTTT.

The gene calls are TRBV7-6 and TRBJ2-7; TRBD2 matches at 10 bases. V was pared by 5 bases and J by 2 bases, with 6 bases of the junction left unmatched. The CDR3 has 15 residues. Germline values: CDR1 SGHVS, CDR2 FNYEAQ. This CDR3 is CASSPRTSGPYEQYF. As DNA, the CDR3 is TGTGCCAGCAGCCCAAGGACTAGCGGCCCCTACGAGCAGTACTTC. Together with reference TRBV7-6 and TRBJ2-7, the CDR3 gives the full variable domain: GAGVSQSPRYKVTKRGQDVALRCDPISGHVSLYWYRQALGQGPEFLTYFNYEAQQDKSGLPNDRFSAERPEGSISTLTIQRTEQRDSAMYRCASSPRTSGPYEQYFGPGTRLTVT.

The gene calls are TRBV6-5 and TRBJ2-6, with 9 bases aligning to TRBD1. V trimming: 6 bases; J trimming: 2 bases; junction bases outside the gene matches: 2. The CDR3 spans 15 residues. Looked up from germline, CDR1 is MNHEY and CDR2 is SVGAGI. The chain's CDR3 is CASSRQGAGANVLTF. The CDR3 DNA is TGTGCCAGCAGCCGACAGGGGGCTGGGGCCAACGTCCTGACTTTC.

The chain employs TRBV19 and TRBJ2-7, with no clear D. This CDR3 has 15 residues. The germline V gene has CDR1 LNHDA and CDR2 SQIVND (reference sequence). Trimming removed 5 bases at V and 0 bases at J, with 14 bases between. CDR3 amino acids: CASSYGYHYSYEQYF. The DNA of the CDR3 is TGTGCCAGTAGTTACGGGTACCACTACTCCTACGAGCAGTACTTC. Complete variable domain (other parts from reference TRBV19 and TRBJ2-7): DGGITQSPKYLFRKEGQNVTLSCEQNLNHDAMYWYRQDPGQGLRLIYYSQIVNDFQKGDIAEGYSVSREKKESFPLTVTSAQKNPTAFYLCASSYGYHYSYEQYFGPGTRLTVT.

This clone has just one count. The chain carries TRBV5-1 and TRBJ2-7; 9 bases agree with TRBD1. The length of the CDR3 is 14 residues. CDR1 and CDR2 from the germline V gene are SGHRS and YFSETQ. The ends lost 3 bases at V and 7 bases at J; junction bases unmatched: 8. This CDR3 reads CASSSGQGEGEQYF. CDR3 nucleotides: TGCGCCAGCAGCTCGGGACAGGGTGAAGGAGAGCAGTACTTC.

The J gene is TRBJ1-2, the V gene TRBV9; 7 bases fit TRBD1. The CDR3 has 13 amino acids. V shed 3 bases and J 8 bases; nucleotides not matched to a gene: 7. Germline V gene sequence: CDR1 SGDLS, CDR2 YYNGEE. The DNA for the CDR3 is TGTGCCAGCAGCGGACAGGGAAGTCGGGGCTACACCTTC. This sequence encodes CASSGQGSRGYTF.

The chain uses TRBV5-1 and TRBJ2-1; 7 bases line up with TRBD2. CDR3 length: 15 amino acids. V was clipped by 2 bases and J by 3 bases; unmatched bases: 5. Germline CDR1 SGHRS, CDR2 YFSETQ. The CDR3 loop is CASSFTGGDYNEQFF. In nucleotides, the CDR3 is TGCGCCAGCAGCTTTACGGGGGGAGACTACAATGAGCAGTTCTTC.

The chain uses TRBV5-1 and TRBJ2-5; 9 bases map to TRBD1. Looked up from germline, CDR1 is SGHRS and CDR2 is YFSETQ. J was trimmed by 1 base and V by 4 bases; bases with no gene match: 2. The length of the CDR3 is 14 residues. CDR3 sequence reads: CASSGQGPQETQYF. DNA for the CDR3: TGCGCCAGCAGCGGACAGGGGCCCCAAGAGACCCAGTACTTC.

The chain links TRBV5-1 to TRBJ1-2; D might be TRBD1 (5 bases). V dropped 0 bases and J dropped 2 bases, with 5 bases sitting between them. CDR1 and CDR2 (germline): SGHRS, YFSETQ. The CDR3 extends over 13 amino acids. The CDR3, as DNA: TGCGCCAGCAGCTTGGAGGGGAACTATGGCTACACCTTC. This translates into CASSLEGNYGYTF.

This clone appeared once. The gene calls are TRBV18 and TRBJ1-3, with D maybe TRBD1 (5 bases). V lost 3 bases and J 2 bases, leaving 8 bases between the germline ends. CDR3 length: 14 amino acids. The V gene's germline CDR1 is KGHSH and CDR2 LQKENI. CDR3 residues: CASSPGTPGNTIYF. CDR3 bases: TGTGCCAGCTCACCCGGGACGCCTGGAAACACCATATATTTT.

The V call is TRBV7-9, the J call TRBJ1-3; D possibly corresponds to TRBD1 (5 bases). Trimming shortened V by 5 bases and J by 0 bases, and 11 bases separated the two germline ends. There are 15 residues in the CDR3. Germline V gene lookup returns CDR1 SEHNR and CDR2 FQNEAQ (reference sequence). The CDR3 DNA sequence: TGTGCCAGCAGCCCCTCAGGGAGCTCTGGAAACACCATATATTTT. It codes for CASSPSGSSGNTIYF. Full variable domain (outside the CDR3, taken from reference TRBV7-9 and TRBJ1-3): DTGVSQNPRHKITKRGQNVTFRCDPISEHNRLYWYRQTLGQGPEFLTYFQNEAQLEKSRLLSDRFSAERPKGSFSTLEIQRTEQGDSAMYLCASSPSGSSGNTIYFGEGSWLTVV.

The chain links TRBV5-1 to TRBJ1-2; D call uncertain. The germline V gene encodes CDR1 SGHRS and CDR2 YFSETQ. V shed 3 bases and J shed 4 bases, with 16 bases lying between them. The CDR3 totals 15 residues. CDR3 DNA sequence: TGCGCCAGCAGCTCCGCAGAAGGGCTGAGCTATGGCTACACCTTC. It yields the protein CASSSAEGLSYGYTF.